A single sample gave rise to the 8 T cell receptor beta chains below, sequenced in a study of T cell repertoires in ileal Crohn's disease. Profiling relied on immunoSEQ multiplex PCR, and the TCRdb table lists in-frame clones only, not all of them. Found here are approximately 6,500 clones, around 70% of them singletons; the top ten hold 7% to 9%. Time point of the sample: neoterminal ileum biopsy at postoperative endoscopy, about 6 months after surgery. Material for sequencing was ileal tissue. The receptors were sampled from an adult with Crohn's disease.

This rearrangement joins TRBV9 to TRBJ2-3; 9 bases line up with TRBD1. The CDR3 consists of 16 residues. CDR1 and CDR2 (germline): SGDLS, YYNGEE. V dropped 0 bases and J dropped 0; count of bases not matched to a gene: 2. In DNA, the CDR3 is TGTGCCAGCAGCGTAGTACAGGGGGCTAGCACAGATACGCAGTATTTT. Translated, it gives CASSVVQGASTDTQYF.

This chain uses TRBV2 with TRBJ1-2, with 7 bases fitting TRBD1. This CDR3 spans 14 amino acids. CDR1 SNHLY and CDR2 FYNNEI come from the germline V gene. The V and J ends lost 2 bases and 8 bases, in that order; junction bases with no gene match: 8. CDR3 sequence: CASSETGAGGGYTF. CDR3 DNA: TGTGCCAGCAGTGAAACAGGGGCGGGCGGCGGCTACACCTTC.

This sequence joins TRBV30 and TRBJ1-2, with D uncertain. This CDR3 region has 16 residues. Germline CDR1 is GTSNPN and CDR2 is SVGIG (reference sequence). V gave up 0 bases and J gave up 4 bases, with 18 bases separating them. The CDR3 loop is CAWSVFPVGQSYGYTF. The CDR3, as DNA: TGTGCCTGGAGTGTTTTCCCCGTTGGGCAGAGCTATGGCTACACCTTC.

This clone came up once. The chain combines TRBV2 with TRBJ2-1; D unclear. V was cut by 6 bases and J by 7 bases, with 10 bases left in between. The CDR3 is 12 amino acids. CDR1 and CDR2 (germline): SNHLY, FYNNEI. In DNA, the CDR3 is TGTGCCAGCAGCCCTCAGGTAAATGAGCAGTTCTTC. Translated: CASSPQVNEQFF.

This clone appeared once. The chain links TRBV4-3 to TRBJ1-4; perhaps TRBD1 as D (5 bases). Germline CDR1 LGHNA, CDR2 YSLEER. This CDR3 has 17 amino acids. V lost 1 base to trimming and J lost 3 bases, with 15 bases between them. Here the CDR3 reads CASSQVVGRVANEKLFF. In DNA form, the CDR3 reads TGCGCCAGCAGCCAAGTGGTCGGCAGGGTAGCTAATGAAAAACTGTTTTTT.

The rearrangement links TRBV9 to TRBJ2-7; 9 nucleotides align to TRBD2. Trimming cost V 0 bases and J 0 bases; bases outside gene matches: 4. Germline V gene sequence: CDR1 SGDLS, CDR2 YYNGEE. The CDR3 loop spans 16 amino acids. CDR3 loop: CASSVAAGGLSYEQYF. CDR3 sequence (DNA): TGTGCCAGCAGCGTAGCGGCGGGAGGGCTCTCCTACGAGCAGTACTTC.

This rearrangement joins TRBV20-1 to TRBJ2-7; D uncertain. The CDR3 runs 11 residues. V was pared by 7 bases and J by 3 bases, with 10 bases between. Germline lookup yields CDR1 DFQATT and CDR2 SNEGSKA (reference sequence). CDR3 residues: CSGVGYYEQYF. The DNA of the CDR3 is TGCAGTGGAGTGGGCTACTACGAGCAGTACTTC.

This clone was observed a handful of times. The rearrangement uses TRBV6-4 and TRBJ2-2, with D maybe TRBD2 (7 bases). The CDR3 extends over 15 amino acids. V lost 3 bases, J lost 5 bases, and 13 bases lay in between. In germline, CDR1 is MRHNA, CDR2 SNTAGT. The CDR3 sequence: CASSEGGAGTGELFF. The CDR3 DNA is TGTGCCAGCAGTGAAGGGGGGGCCGGGACCGGGGAGCTGTTTTTT.